This is a list of T cell receptor beta chains from one sample in a study of shared clonotypes between healthy human individuals. TCRdb's copy holds only in-frame clones and misses some; the assay was immunoSEQ multiplex PCR. The data contain 2,500,000 or so clones, roughly 93% of them singletons. The sample consisted of naive CD4+ T cells from PBMCs. These receptors were taken from a man aged 18 to 29 in good health. Some clones in this sample may be carry-over from other donors' samples. Both conserved end residues are part of each CDR3. Fields, in order: V gene, J gene, D gene, clone size, CDR3 DNA, CDR3 protein. D genes are given only for firm matches. The size of a clone is reported for some rows only, either as once, few or many, or as a class for expanded clones.

TRBV7-2,TRBJ2-5,TRBD1,.,TGTGCCAGCAGCCCGGGACAGGGTAAATCAGAGACCCAGTACTTC,CASSPGQGKSETQYF
TRBV9,TRBJ2-2,.,.,TGTGCCAGCAGCGTAGGAGGGGGAGGGCCCGGGGAGCTGTTTTTT,CASSVGGGGPGELFF
TRBV7-6,TRBJ2-3,TRBD2,.,TGTGCCAGCAGCCCCCTCCGGCTAGCGGTCGACACAGATACGCAGTATTTT,CASSPLRLAVDTDTQYF
TRBV10-3,TRBJ2-3,TRBD2,.,TGTGCCATCACTAGCGGGATTTCAGATACGCAGTATTTT,CAITSGISDTQYF
TRBV7-2,TRBJ2-7,.,.,TGTGCCAGCAGCTTAGACTCCCAATCCTCCTACGAGCAGTACTTC,CASSLDSQSSYEQYF
TRBV18,TRBJ1-5,TRBD1,.,TGTGCCAGCTCACCAACCCATGGACAGGGGGTAAGCAATCAGCCCCAGCATTTT,CASSPTHGQGVSNQPQHF
TRBV7-8,TRBJ1-5,.,.,TGTGCCAGCAGCTTCCTCAATAGCAATCAGCCCCAGCATTTT,CASSFLNSNQPQHF
TRBV15,TRBJ2-5,.,.,TGTGCCACCAGCAGGGCAGCGGAGACCCAGTACTTC,CATSRAAETQYF
TRBV28,TRBJ2-7,.,.,TGTGCCGGGTCCCGGGACGGCTATTACGAGCAGTACTTC,CAGSRDGYYEQYF
TRBV20-1,TRBJ2-1,TRBD2,.,TGCAGTGCTAGACTAGCGGGAGCGTGGGTCTTC,CSARLAGAWVF
TRBV6-6,TRBJ1-2,.,.,TGTGCCAGCAGTTACACCACAGGGCTGAACTATGGCTACACCTTC,CASSYTTGLNYGYTF
TRBV10-2,TRBJ2-3,TRBD2,.,TGCGCCGCTCGGACTAGCGATACGCAGTATTTT,CAARTSDTQYF
TRBV9,TRBJ1-1,.,.,TGTGCCAGCAGCGGGCCCGTAACTGTACTACCTGAAGCTTTCTTT,CASSGPVTVLPEAFF
TRBV5-1,TRBJ1-6,TRBD1,.,TGCGCCAGCAGCTTGGGGCCGGGACAGGGCAATTCACCCCTCCACTTT,CASSLGPGQGNSPLHF
TRBV28,TRBJ1-2,.,.,TGTGCCAGCAGTTATCAATTTGGGATTCGGGACTATGGCTACACCTTC,CASSYQFGIRDYGYTF
TRBV5-1,TRBJ2-5,.,.,TGCGCCAGCAGCACCAGGGGTCAAGAGACCCAGTACTTC,CASSTRGQETQYF
TRBV9,TRBJ1-2,TRBD1,.,TGTGCCAGCAGCACGGGACAGGGGAACTATGGCTACACCTTC,CASSTGQGNYGYTF
TRBV19,TRBJ2-1,TRBD2,.,TGTGCCAGTAAGATAGCGGGAGTTTGTTGTGAGCAGTTCTTC,CASKIAGVCCEQFF
TRBV5-1,TRBJ2-1,.,.,TGCGCCAGCAGCTTGGCCCTTTCCCCGGGCAATGAGCAGTTCTTC,CASSLALSPGNEQFF
TRBV6-1,TRBJ2-4,TRBD1,.,TGTGCCAGCAGTGGAGACCCTAGGGACAGCAAAAACATTCAGTACTTC,CASSGDPRDSKNIQYF
TRBV7-2,TRBJ2-1,.,.,TGTGCCAGCAGCTTTGTGGGGGGCTCCTACAATGAGCAGTTCTTC,CASSFVGGSYNEQFF
TRBV7-9,TRBJ2-1,TRBD2,once,TGTGCCAGCAGGTCCGGGACTAGCGGGACCCTCTCCTACAATGAGCAGTTCTTC,CASRSGTSGTLSYNEQFF
TRBV7-2,TRBJ2-3,TRBD2,.,TGTGCCAGCCTAGCGGGTACTAGCACAGATACGCAGTATTTT,CASLAGTSTDTQYF
TRBV28,TRBJ2-3,.,.,TGTGCCAGCAGGCGTCTTGCGGGTAGCACAGATACGCAGTATTTT,CASRRLAGSTDTQYF
TRBV5-4,TRBJ1-4,TRBD1,once,TGTGCCAGCAGCTTGAGAGGGGGCAGTGGTGAAAAACTGTTTTTT,CASSLRGGSGEKLFF
TRBV5-1,TRBJ2-1,TRBD2,.,TGCGCCAGCAGCTTGGCCGGGCGGGAGGGACGATACAATGAGCAGTTCTTC,CASSLAGREGRYNEQFF
TRBV7-9,TRBJ2-7,.,.,TGTGCCAGCAGCTATGGCAGAGGTTCCTACGAGCAGTACTTC,CASSYGRGSYEQYF
TRBV28,TRBJ2-7,.,.,TGTGCCAGCAGCTCGGCGTCAAAATACGAGCAGTACTTC,CASSSASKYEQYF
TRBV7-2,TRBJ1-1,.,.,TGTGCCAGCAGCCGATGGTGGCAGGACACTGAAGCTTTCTTT,CASSRWWQDTEAFF
TRBV5-1,TRBJ1-1,.,.,TGCGCCAGCAGCAGGACAGCATCCAACATGAACACTGAAGCTTTCTTT,CASSRTASNMNTEAFF
TRBV11-2,TRBJ2-3,.,once,TGTGCCAGCAGCTTAGCGGGAGTTTACCCAGATACGCAGTATTTT,CASSLAGVYPDTQYF
TRBV5-3,TRBJ2-7,TRBD2,.,TGTGCCAGAAGCTCCAGGACTAGCGGGAGTCGGTACGAGCAGTACTTC,CARSSRTSGSRYEQYF
TRBV6-6,TRBJ2-5,.,.,TGTGCCAGCAGCCCCCGTAGGGGCGAGGGCCAAGAGACCCAGTACTTC,CASSPRRGEGQETQYF
TRBV28,TRBJ1-5,.,once,TGTGCCAGCAGGATCCCGGGGGCAAAGCATCAGCCCCAGCATTTT,CASRIPGAKHQPQHF
TRBV25-1,TRBJ1-1,.,.,TGTGCCAGCAGTGGGACAGATCGGGGGGACACTGAAGCTTTCTTT,CASSGTDRGDTEAFF
TRBV28,TRBJ2-1,TRBD2,once,TGTGCCAGCAGTTTATTTACTAGCGGGAGCTCCTACAATGAGCAGTTCTTC,CASSLFTSGSSYNEQFF
TRBV7-9,TRBJ2-7,.,.,TGTGCCAGCAGCTTGAACAGGGTCTACGAGCAGTACTTC,CASSLNRVYEQYF
TRBV6-1,TRBJ1-3,.,.,TGTGCCAGCAGTGGTCCTGGGGGGATTGGTGGAAACACCATATATTTT,CASSGPGGIGGNTIYF
TRBV29-1,TRBJ2-3,TRBD2,.,TGCAGCGTTGACGGGAGGAACACAGATACGCAGTATTTT,CSVDGRNTDTQYF
TRBV5-4,TRBJ2-5,.,.,TGTGCCAGCACCCCTCAGGGGCAAGAGACCCAGTACTTC,CASTPQGQETQYF
TRBV6-5,TRBJ1-1,.,.,TGTGCCAGCAGTCCCCAGGCCCAGGACGGCACTGAAGCTTTCTTT,CASSPQAQDGTEAFF
TRBV28,TRBJ1-2,.,.,TGTGCCAGCGGGCCCCGCTATGGCTACACCTTC,CASGPRYGYTF
TRBV5-1,TRBJ2-1,TRBD2,.,TGCGCCAGCAGCTCCCTAGCGGGAGATGGGAATGAGCAGTTCTTC,CASSSLAGDGNEQFF
TRBV7-5,TRBJ1-4,.,.,TGTGCCAGAAGCCCTAGTCTTGACTCCCAGGGGGAAAAACTGTTTTTT,CARSPSLDSQGEKLFF
TRBV18,TRBJ1-1,.,.,TGTGCCAGCTCCCCTGGCAGGGAGGGCACTGAAGCTTTCTTT,CASSPGREGTEAFF
TRBV6-1,TRBJ2-6,.,.,TGTGCCAGCAGTGAACGGAGGGTTGGGGCCAACGTCCTGACTTTC,CASSERRVGANVLTF
TRBV27,TRBJ1-2,.,.,TGTGCCAGCAGTTTACGCGGCAGGGAAACTGGCTACACCTTC,CASSLRGRETGYTF
TRBV5-4,TRBJ2-5,TRBD1,.,TGTGCCAGCAGCGTGAGGACAGGGATGATAGAGACCCAGTACTTC,CASSVRTGMIETQYF